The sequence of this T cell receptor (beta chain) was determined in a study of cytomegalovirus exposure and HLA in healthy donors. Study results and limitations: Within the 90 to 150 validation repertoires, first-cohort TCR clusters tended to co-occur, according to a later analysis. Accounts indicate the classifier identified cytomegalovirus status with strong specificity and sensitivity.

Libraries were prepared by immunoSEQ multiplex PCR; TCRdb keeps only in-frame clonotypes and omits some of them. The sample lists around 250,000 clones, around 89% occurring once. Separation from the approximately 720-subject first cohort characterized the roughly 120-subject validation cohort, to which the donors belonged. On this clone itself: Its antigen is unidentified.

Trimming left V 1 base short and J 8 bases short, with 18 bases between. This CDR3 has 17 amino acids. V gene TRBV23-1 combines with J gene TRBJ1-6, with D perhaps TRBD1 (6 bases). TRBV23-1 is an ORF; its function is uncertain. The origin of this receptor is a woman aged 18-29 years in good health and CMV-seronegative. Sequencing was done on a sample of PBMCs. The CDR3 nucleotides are TGCGCCAGCAGTCAATTTTTACAGGGCAGGGTTTATTCACCCCTCCACTTT. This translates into CASSQFLQGRVYSPLHF.